This entry lists 7 T cell receptor beta chains sequenced from one sample in a study of T cells in Graves' hyperthyroidism and ophthalmopathy. What was amplified from RNA transcripts were TCR beta CDR3 regions. When the TCR CDR3 underwent first-round RT-PCR, the HTBI primer set was used. TCRdb used MiXCR to reprocess the multiplex PCR reads, holding one entry per CDR3 protein. The sample consists of around 520,000 distinct CDR3 sequences, 13% to 15% of them appearing once. Sample: blood. Receptors were obtained from a woman aged 18-29 years with Graves' hyperthyroidism.

This clonotype was counted at least ten times. The chain links TRBV6-1 to TRBJ2-7; no definite D call. This CDR3 comprises 13 residues. The V gene's germline CDR1 is MNHNS and CDR2 SASEGT. V shed 3 bases and J shed 3 bases, with 9 bases lying between them. The CDR3 nucleotides are TGTGCCAGCAGTGAGGGCTGGGACTACGAGCAGTACGTC. This gives the protein CASSEGWDYEQYV.

This clonotype showed up just a few times. The DNA for the CDR3 is TGCGCCAGCAGCTTGGTACTCGGGACAGAATATGGCTACACCTTC. It specifies CASSLVLGTEYGYTF. This chain links TRBV5-1 with TRBJ1-2, with TRBD1 matching over 7 bases. The germline V gene encodes CDR1 SGHRS and CDR2 YFSETQ. The CDR3 is made up of 15 amino acids. V was pared by 0 bases and J by 5 bases, with 7 bases of the junction left unmatched.

The chain employs TRBV20-1 and TRBJ1-2, with 10 bases matching TRBD1. Per germline, CDR1 DFQATT and CDR2 SNEGSKA (reference sequence). CDR3 length: 13 amino acids. The V gene end was trimmed by 7 bases and the J gene end by 2 bases; junction bases not matched to a gene: 4. CDR3 residues: CSVGQGGNYGYTF. The DNA for the CDR3 is TGCAGTGTCGGACAGGGGGGGAACTATGGCTACACCTTC.

The rearrangement links TRBV7-9 to TRBJ2-1; D unclear. CDR3 size: 14 residues. The V end lost 5 bases, the J end lost 5 bases, and 13 bases lay between the germline ends. Per germline, CDR1 SEHNR and CDR2 FQNEAQ (reference sequence). The CDR3: CASSPWTDHNEQFF. The CDR3 DNA reads as TGTGCCAGCAGCCCTTGGACGGATCACAATGAGCAGTTCTTC.

This clonotype was counted many times. This rearrangement joins TRBV10-3 to TRBJ2-7, with D perhaps matching TRBD1 (6 bases). The ends were cut back, 3 bases at V and 2 bases at J, with 8 bases in the middle. The CDR3 has 13 residues. Germline lookup yields CDR1 ENHRY and CDR2 SYGVKD. CDR3 nucleotides: TGTGCCATCAGTGAACAGGGCCCCTACGAGCAGTACTTC. Protein product: CAISEQGPYEQYF.

This clonotype has at least ten counts. This sequence joins TRBV27 and TRBJ2-1; TRBD2 matches at 13 bases. The J segment lost 8 bases and the V segment lost 7 bases, leaving 8 bases of the junction unmatched. CDR1 is MNHEY and CDR2 is SMNVEV in the germline V gene (reference sequence). This CDR3 has 15 residues. The CDR3 sequence is CASKTLAGGRDEQFF. The CDR3 nucleotides are TGTGCCAGCAAAACACTAGCGGGAGGGCGGGATGAGCAGTTCTTC.

The sample holds many counts of this clonotype. The J gene is TRBJ2-3, the V gene TRBV7-3; 13 nucleotides line up with TRBD2. The CDR3 loop spans 16 amino acids. J gave up 4 bases and V 4 bases, and 5 bases lay outside the gene matches. The germline V gene encodes CDR1 SGHTA and CDR2 FQGTGA. The CDR3 is CASSSTSGRAPDTQYF. The CDR3 DNA sequence: TGTGCCAGCAGCTCTACTAGCGGGAGGGCCCCAGATACGCAGTATTTT.